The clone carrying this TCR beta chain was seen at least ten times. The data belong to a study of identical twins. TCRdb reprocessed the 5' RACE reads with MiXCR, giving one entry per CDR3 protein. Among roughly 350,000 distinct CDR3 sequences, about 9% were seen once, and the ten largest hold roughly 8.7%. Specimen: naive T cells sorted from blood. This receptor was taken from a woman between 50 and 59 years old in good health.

The DNA of the CDR3 is TGTGCCAGCAGTTACACCGCGAGGGGAGGCGGCTACACCTTC. Translated, it gives CASSYTARGGGYTF. This chain uses TRBV6-6 with TRBJ1-2; D possibly corresponds to TRBD1 (5 bases). V lost 2 bases to trimming and J lost 8 bases, with 15 bases between them. The CDR3 spans 14 residues. The germline V gene has CDR1 MNHNY and CDR2 SVGAGI (reference sequence).